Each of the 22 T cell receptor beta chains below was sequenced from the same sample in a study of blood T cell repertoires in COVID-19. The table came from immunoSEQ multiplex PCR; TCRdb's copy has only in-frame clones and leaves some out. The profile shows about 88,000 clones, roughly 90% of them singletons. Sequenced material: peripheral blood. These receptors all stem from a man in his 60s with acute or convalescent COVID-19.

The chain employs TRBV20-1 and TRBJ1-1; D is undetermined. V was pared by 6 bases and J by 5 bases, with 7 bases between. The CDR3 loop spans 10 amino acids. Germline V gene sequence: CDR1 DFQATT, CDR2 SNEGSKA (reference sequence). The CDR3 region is CSAGATEAFF. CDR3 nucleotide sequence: TGCAGTGCGGGCGCAACTGAAGCTTTCTTT.

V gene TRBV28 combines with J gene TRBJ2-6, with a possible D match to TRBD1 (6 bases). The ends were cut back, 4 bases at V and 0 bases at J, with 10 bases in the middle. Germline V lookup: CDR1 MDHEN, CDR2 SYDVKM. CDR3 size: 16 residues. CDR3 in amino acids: CASSSQGSSGANVLTF. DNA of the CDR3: TGTGCCAGCAGTTCTCAGGGGAGCTCTGGGGCCAACGTCCTGACTTTC.

The CDR3 sequence: CASSQTGDPHYGYTF. Written as DNA, the CDR3 is TGTGCCAGCAGTCAAACAGGGGACCCTCACTATGGCTACACCTTC. The chain carries TRBV6-5 and TRBJ1-2; 7 bases are shared with TRBD1. The CDR3 spans 15 residues. In germline, CDR1 is MNHEY, CDR2 SVGAGI. Losses at the gene ends were 5 bases for V and 3 bases for J; bases not matched to a gene: 9.

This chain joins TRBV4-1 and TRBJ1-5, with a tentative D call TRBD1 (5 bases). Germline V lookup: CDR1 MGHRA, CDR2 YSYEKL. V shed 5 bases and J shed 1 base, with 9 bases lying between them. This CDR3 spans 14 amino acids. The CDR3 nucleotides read TGCGCCAGCAGCGGACATCTGAGCAATCAGCCCCAGCATTTT. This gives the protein CASSGHLSNQPQHF.

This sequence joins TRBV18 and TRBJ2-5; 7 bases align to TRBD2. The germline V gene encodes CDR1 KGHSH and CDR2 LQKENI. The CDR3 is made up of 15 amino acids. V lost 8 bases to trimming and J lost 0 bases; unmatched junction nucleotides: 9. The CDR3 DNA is TGTGCCAGCACTCCCCTTGGGAGGGACCAAGAGACCCAGTACTTC. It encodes CASTPLGRDQETQYF.

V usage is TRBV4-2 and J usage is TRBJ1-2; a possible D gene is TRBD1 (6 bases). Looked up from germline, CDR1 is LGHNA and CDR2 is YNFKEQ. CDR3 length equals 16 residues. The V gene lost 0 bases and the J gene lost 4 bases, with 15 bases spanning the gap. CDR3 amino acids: CASSQDLNTRGYGYTF. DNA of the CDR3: TGTGCCAGCAGCCAAGACCTCAACACCAGGGGCTATGGCTACACCTTC.

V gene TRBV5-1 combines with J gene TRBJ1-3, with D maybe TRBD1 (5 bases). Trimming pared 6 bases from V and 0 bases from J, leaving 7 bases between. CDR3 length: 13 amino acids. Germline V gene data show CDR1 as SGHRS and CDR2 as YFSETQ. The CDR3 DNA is TGCGCCAGCAAGACAGACTCTGGAAACACCATATATTTT. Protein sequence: CASKTDSGNTIYF.

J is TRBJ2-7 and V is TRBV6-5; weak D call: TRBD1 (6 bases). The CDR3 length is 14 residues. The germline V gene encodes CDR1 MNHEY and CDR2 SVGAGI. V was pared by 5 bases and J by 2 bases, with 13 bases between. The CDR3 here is CASSTPTGAYEQYF. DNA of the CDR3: TGTGCCAGCAGTACACCGACAGGAGCCTACGAGCAGTACTTC.

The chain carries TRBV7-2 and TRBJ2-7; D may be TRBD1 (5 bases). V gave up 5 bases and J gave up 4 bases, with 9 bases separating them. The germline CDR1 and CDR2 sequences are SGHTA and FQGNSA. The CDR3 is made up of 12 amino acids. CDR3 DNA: TGTGCCAGCAGCCCCACAGGATACGAGCAGTACTTC. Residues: CASSPTGYEQYF.

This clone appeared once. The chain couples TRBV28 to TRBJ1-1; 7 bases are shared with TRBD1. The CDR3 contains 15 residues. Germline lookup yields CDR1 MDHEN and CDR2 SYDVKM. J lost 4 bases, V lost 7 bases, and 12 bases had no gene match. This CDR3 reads CASIVETGLGTEAFF. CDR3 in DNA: TGTGCCAGCATCGTGGAGACAGGGTTGGGCACTGAAGCTTTCTTT. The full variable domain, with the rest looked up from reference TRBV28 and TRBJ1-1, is DVKVTQSSRYLVKRTGEKVFLECVQDMDHENMFWYRQDPGLGLRLIYFSYDVKMKEKGDIPEGYSVSREKKERFSLILESASTNQTSMYLCASIVETGLGTEAFFGQGTRLTVV.

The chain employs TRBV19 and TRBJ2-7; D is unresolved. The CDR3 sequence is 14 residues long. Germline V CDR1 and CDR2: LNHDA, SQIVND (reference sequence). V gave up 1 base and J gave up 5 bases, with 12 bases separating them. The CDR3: CASSIVKGSDEQYF. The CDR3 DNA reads TGTGCCAGTAGTATAGTTAAAGGAAGCGACGAGCAGTACTTC.

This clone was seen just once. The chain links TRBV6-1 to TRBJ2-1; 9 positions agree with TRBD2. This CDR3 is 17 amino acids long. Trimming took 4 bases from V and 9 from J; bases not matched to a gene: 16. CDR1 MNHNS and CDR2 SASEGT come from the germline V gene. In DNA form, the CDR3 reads TGTGCCAGCAGTGGCGGGACTAGCCCCACCAGAGGGGTTGAGCAGTTCTTC. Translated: CASSGGTSPTRGVEQFF.

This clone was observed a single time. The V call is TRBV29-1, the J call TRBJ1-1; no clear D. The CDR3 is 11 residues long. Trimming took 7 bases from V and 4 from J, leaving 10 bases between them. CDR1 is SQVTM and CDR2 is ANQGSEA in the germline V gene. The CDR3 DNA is TGCAGCGCGAAAGAGGGCACTGAAGCTTTCTTT. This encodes CSAKEGTEAFF.

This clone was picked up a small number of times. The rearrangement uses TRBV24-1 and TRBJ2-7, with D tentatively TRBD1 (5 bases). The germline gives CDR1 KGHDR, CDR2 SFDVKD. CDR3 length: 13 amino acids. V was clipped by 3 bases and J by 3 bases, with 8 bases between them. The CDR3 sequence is CATSDQDNYEQYF. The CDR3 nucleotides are TGTGCCACCAGTGATCAGGACAACTACGAGCAGTACTTC.

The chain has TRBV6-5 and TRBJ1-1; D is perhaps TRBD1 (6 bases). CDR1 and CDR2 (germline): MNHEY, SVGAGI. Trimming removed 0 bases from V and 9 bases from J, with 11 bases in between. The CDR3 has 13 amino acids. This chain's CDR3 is CASSYSVQGKAFF. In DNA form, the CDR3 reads TGTGCCAGCAGTTACTCGGTGCAGGGGAAAGCTTTCTTT.

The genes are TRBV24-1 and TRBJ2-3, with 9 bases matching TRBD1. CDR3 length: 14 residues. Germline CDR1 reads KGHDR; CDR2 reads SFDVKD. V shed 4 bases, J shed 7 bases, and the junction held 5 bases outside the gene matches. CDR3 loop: CATSDETGGNTQYF. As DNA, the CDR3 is TGTGCCACCAGTGACGAGACAGGGGGAAATACGCAGTATTTT.

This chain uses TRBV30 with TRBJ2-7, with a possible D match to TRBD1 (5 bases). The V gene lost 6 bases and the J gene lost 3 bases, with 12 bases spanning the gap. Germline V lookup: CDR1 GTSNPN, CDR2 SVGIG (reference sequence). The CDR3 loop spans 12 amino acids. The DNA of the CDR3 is TGTGCCTGTCGACCCACAGGCTACGAGCAGTACTTC. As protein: CACRPTGYEQYF.

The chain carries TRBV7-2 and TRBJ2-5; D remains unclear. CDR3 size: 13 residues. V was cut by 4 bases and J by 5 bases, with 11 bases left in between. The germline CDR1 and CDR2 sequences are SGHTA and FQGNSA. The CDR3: CASSSSIAETQYF. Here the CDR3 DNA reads TGTGCCAGCAGCTCCTCAATTGCGGAGACCCAGTACTTC.

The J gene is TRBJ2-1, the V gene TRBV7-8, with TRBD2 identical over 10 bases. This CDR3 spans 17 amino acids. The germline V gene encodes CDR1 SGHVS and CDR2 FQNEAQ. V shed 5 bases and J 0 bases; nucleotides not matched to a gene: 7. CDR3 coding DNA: TGTGCCAGCAGCCCAAGGGCTAGCGGGAGCTCCTACAATGAGCAGTTCTTC. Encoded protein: CASSPRASGSSYNEQFF.

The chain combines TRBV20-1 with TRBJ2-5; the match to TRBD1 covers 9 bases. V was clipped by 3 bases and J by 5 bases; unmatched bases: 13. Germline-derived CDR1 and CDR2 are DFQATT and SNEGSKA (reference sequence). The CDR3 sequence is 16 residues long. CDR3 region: CSASAQTQGAEETQYF. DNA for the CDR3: TGCAGTGCTAGTGCGCAAACACAGGGGGCTGAGGAGACCCAGTACTTC.

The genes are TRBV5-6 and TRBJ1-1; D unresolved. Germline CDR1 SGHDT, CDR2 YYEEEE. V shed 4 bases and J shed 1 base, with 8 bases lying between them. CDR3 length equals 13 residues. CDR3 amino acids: CASSPTANTEAFF. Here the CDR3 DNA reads TGTGCCAGCAGCCCGACTGCGAACACTGAAGCTTTCTTT. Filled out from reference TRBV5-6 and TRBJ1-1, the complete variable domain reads DAGVTQSPTHLIKTRGQQVTLRCSPKSGHDTVSWYQQALGQGPQFIFQYYEEEERQRGNFPDRFSGHQFPNYSSELNVNALLLGDSALYLCASSPTANTEAFFGQGTRLTVV.

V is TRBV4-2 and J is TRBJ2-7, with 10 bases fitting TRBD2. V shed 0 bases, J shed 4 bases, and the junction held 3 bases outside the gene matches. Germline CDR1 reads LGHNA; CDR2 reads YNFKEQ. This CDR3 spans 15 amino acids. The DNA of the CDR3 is TGTGCCAGCAGCCAAGAGGGACTAGCGAGTTACGAGCAGTACTTC. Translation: CASSQEGLASYEQYF.